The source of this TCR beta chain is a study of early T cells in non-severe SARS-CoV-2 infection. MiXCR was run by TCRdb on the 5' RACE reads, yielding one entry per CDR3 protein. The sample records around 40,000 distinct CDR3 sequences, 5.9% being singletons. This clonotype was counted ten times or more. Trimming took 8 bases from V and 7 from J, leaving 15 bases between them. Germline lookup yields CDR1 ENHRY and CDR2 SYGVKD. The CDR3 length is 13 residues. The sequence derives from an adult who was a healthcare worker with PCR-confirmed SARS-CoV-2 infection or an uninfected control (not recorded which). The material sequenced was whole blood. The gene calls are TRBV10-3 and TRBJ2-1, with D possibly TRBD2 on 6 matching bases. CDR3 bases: TGTGCCATCCTCGAGGCGGGAAGAAATGAGCAGTTCTTC. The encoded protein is CAILEAGRNEQFF.